The T cell receptor (beta chain) under discussion was sequenced for a study of T cells expressing NK-cell markers. Study as a whole: Within the sequenced cohort of eight donors, seven exhibited HCMV seropositivity and one was seronegative. Study findings and constraints: The CD3+CD56-NKG2C+ fraction of a few donors was likewise dominated by these clonotypes.

Production of TCR beta cDNA relied on 5'RACE template switching with UMIs. TCRdb re-analyzed the 5' RACE reads; it lists each CDR3 protein once, without DNA. The record lists some 410,000 distinct CDR3 sequences, of which the ten most abundant hold approximately 6.8%. As concerns this clonotype: Its cognate antigen is unknown.

CDR3 length: 14 residues. Germline V gives CDR1 DFQATT, CDR2 SNEGSKA (reference sequence). V usage is TRBV20-1 and J usage is TRBJ2-2; TCRdb outputs TRBD1, but without DNA this stays unchecked. The source of this sequence is a woman between 18 and 75 years old in good health. The sequencing sample was made of blood T cells: a sorted CD56 or NKG2C T cell subset, CD4+ or CD8+ T cells, or bulk PBMC T cells (not recorded which). CDR3 loop: CSASGGANTGELFF.